The clone carrying this TCR beta chain has a single count. What it recognizes is unknown. DNA was extracted from unsorted cell suspensions stored frozen. V lost 6 bases, J lost 4 bases, and 11 bases stayed unmatched. The CDR3 has 15 amino acids. Germline V gene sequence: CDR1 SNHLY, CDR2 FYNNEI. Data came from immunoSEQ multiplex PCR; TCRdb stores just in-frame clones and leaves some out. The sample lists approximately 4,400 clones; 74% were seen once. The data are from a study of immune cell composition in non-small cell lung cancer. Study-wide points: Roughly 82% of squamous and under 35% of adenocarcinoma cases had tumour-associated clones >0.5%. Smoking pack-years did not significantly correlate with tumour TCR-beta clonality.

Input material: lung tumor tissue. This TCR was sampled from a human donor with non-small cell lung cancer. The chain employs TRBV2 and TRBJ2-5; 7 positions match TRBD2. The CDR3 spells CASSNLAGRGETQYF. The DNA of the CDR3 is TGTGCCAGCAGCAACCTAGCTGGGAGGGGAGAGACCCAGTACTTC. Variable domain in full (rest from reference TRBV2 and TRBJ2-5): EPEVTQTPSHQVTQMGQEVILRCVPISNHLYFYWYRQILGQKVEFLVSFYNNEISEKSEIFDDQFSVERPDGSNFTLKIRSTKLEDSAMYFCASSNLAGRGETQYFGPGTRLLVL.